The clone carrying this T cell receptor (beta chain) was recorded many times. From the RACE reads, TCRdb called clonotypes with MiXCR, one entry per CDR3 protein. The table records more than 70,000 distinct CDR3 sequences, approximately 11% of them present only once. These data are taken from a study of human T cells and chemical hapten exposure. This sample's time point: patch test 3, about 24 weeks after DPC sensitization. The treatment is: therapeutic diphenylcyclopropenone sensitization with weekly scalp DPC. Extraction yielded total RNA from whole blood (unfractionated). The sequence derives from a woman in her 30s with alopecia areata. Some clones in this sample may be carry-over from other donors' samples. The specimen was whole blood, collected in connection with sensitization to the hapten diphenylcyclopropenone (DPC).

CDR3 nucleotide sequence: TGTGCCAGCAGCCCCCGACAGGACGTCGATGATGCTTTCTTT. Residues: CASSPRQDVDDAFF. The chain links TRBV7-9 to TRBJ1-1, with D possibly being TRBD1 (6 bases). V was clipped by 5 bases and J by 11 bases, with 21 bases between them. The CDR3 sequence is 14 residues long. The germline gives CDR1 SEHNR, CDR2 FQNEAQ (reference sequence). Full variable domain (outside the CDR3, taken from reference TRBV7-9 and TRBJ1-1): DTGVSQNPRHKITKRGQNVTFRCDPISEHNRLYWYRQTLGQGPEFLTYFQNEAQLEKSRLLSDRFSAERPKGSFSTLEIQRTEQGDSAMYLCASSPRQDVDDAFFGQGTRLTVV.